The clone carrying this TCR beta chain was seen just once. The antigen remains unidentified. The CDR3 spans 13 residues. Trimming left V 3 bases short and J 3 bases short, with 8 bases between. The germline V gene encodes CDR1 SNHLY and CDR2 FYNNEI. This sample was taken from a study of human thymus T cells. Resections that were taken during corrective heart surgery supplied the thymus tissue. Finnish infants who were healthy and having corrective surgery for congenital heart defects made up the donors. Only in-frame clones appear in the TCRdb table, and some are missing; sequencing was by immunoSEQ multiplex PCR. The sample consists of about 130,000 clones, around 94% of them appearing once. Study-level findings and limits: Among unrelated individuals, related research reported thymic repertoires that overlapped highly.

This clonotype was obtained from a boy less than two years old with a congenital heart defect but otherwise immunologically healthy. This sequence joins TRBV2 and TRBJ1-2; D is perhaps TRBD1 (5 bases). Sequenced material: thymus tissue. The CDR3 sequence: CASSDGGDYGYTF. CDR3 nucleotides: TGTGCCAGCAGTGATGGGGGGGACTATGGCTACACCTTC. The full variable domain, in which reference TRBV2 and TRBJ1-2 provide the parts outside the CDR3, is EPEVTQTPSHQVTQMGQEVILRCVPISNHLYFYWYRQILGQKVEFLVSFYNNEISEKSEIFDDQFSVERPDGSNFTLKIRSTKLEDSAMYFCASSDGGDYGYTFGSGTRLTVV.